A selection of T cell receptor beta chains follows, all from one sample in a study of human versus mouse CDR3 diversity and MHC coevolution. Clones were sequenced by immunoSEQ multiplex PCR, and TCRdb holds only the in-frame ones, with some missing. The data show roughly 86,000 clones, with just over 90% seen just once and about 1.4% held by the top ten. The source material was naive CD4+ T cells from blood. All receptors derive from a person between 25 and 75 years old in good health. The CDR3 runs from the conserved cysteine through the conserved F or W. D genes are given only for firm matches. Clone size, where shown, is once, few, many, or a class for clones that have expanded.

CDR3nt,CDR3aa,v_gene,d_gene,j_gene,abundance
TGCAGCGTTGGGGAGATCGAGCAGTACTTC,CSVGEIEQYF,TRBV29-1,NA,TRBJ2-7,once
TGCGCCAGCAGCTTTCAGCGCGCAACTAATGAAAAACTGTTTTTT,CASSFQRATNEKLFF,TRBV5-1,NA,TRBJ1-4,NA
TGTGCCAGCTCACGCCGGGACAGGGGCGACGAGCAGTACTTC,CASSRRDRGDEQYF,TRBV18,TRBD1,TRBJ2-7,NA
TGTGCCAGCAGCTCCCCGCGGGGTCGGATCGGGGAGCTGTTTTTT,CASSSPRGRIGELFF,TRBV11-2,NA,TRBJ2-2,NA
TGTGCCAGCAGCTTAATGTACAGCTCCTACGAGCAGTACTTC,CASSLMYSSYEQYF,TRBV11-1,NA,TRBJ2-7,NA
TGTGCCAGCTCACCACGGTCGCGGGGAGGGCAGTACTTC,CASSPRSRGGQYF,TRBV18,NA,TRBJ2-7,NA
TGTGCCAGCAGTTACTCTGTCGGGGGATTCACAGATACGCAGTATTTT,CASSYSVGGFTDTQYF,TRBV6-5,NA,TRBJ2-3,NA
TGCGCCAGCAGCTTGGCTTACAATGAGCAGTTCTTC,CASSLAYNEQFF,TRBV5-1,NA,TRBJ2-1,NA
TGTGCCAGCAGTGAGAAGCTAAGCGGGGCGTACAATGAGCAGTTCTTC,CASSEKLSGAYNEQFF,TRBV6-1,TRBD2,TRBJ2-1,NA
TGTGCCAGCAGCCCGGGAAGGGGGACAGGGGAGACCCAGTACTTC,CASSPGRGTGETQYF,TRBV7-8,TRBD1,TRBJ2-5,NA
TGTGCCAGCAGCTTTGGTGACAGGGGCGAAAAACTGTTTTTT,CASSFGDRGEKLFF,TRBV5-8,TRBD1,TRBJ1-4,few
TGTGCCAGCAGTGTCCCGGAGGAATACTCCTATAATTCACCCCTCCACTTT,CASSVPEEYSYNSPLHF,TRBV6-1,NA,TRBJ1-6,NA
TGTGCCAGCAGCCCGGTAGGGGGAAAGCAGTACTTC,CASSPVGGKQYF,TRBV11-3,NA,TRBJ2-5,NA
TGTGCCAGCAGTGCATCGGGGGGCAATCAGCCCCAGCATTTT,CASSASGGNQPQHF,TRBV6-4,NA,TRBJ1-5,NA
TGTGCCAGCAGCGGGAACGACCAGCCCCAGCATTTT,CASSGNDQPQHF,TRBV28,NA,TRBJ1-5,NA
TGCAGCGTTGCGAAGGCTAGCGGGTTCCCCTACGAGCAGTACTTC,CSVAKASGFPYEQYF,TRBV29-1,TRBD2,TRBJ2-7,NA
TGTGCCACCAGCAGAGAGTCCGGGACTAGGGACGATGAGCAGTTCTTC,CATSRESGTRDDEQFF,TRBV15,TRBD2,TRBJ2-1,NA
TGTGCCAGCAGCTATCTGACAGGGCGACTCGAGCAGTACTTC,CASSYLTGRLEQYF,TRBV7-2,TRBD1,TRBJ2-7,NA
TGTGCCAGCTCACCTCTTCCTAGCGGGGTACTCACAGATACGCAGTATTTT,CASSPLPSGVLTDTQYF,TRBV18,TRBD2,TRBJ2-3,few
TGCAGCGTCGTGGGGGGGGATCGAACTGAAGCTTTCTTT,CSVVGGDRTEAFF,TRBV29-1,NA,TRBJ1-1,NA
TGTGCCAGCAGCTTGAATAGCGGGAGGAACACCGGGGAGCTGTTTTTT,CASSLNSGRNTGELFF,TRBV7-2,TRBD2,TRBJ2-2,NA
TGTGCCAGCAGCACACGGGACAGGGGTCTCCAAGAGACCCAGTACTTC,CASSTRDRGLQETQYF,TRBV9,TRBD1,TRBJ2-5,NA
TGTGCCAGCAGCTCACGACAGGGTGGAAGCTATGGCTACACCTTC,CASSSRQGGSYGYTF,TRBV7-9,TRBD1,TRBJ1-2,once
TGTGCCAGCAGCTTAGGCCCTCTCCGGGACAGCTACGAGCAGTACTTC,CASSLGPLRDSYEQYF,TRBV7-9,TRBD1,TRBJ2-7,NA
TGTGCCAGCAGTTTTCCTTCTCTCTCCGGGTGGACTGAAGCTTTCTTT,CASSFPSLSGWTEAFF,TRBV28,NA,TRBJ1-1,NA
TGCGCCAGCAGCTTGGGTCCTGCGGGGTTCGAGCAGTACTTC,CASSLGPAGFEQYF,TRBV5-1,NA,TRBJ2-7,NA
TGCGCCAGCAGCTTGGTGGCTAGCGGGGGGGCTGAGGGCAATGAGCAGTTCTTC,CASSLVASGGAEGNEQFF,TRBV5-1,TRBD2,TRBJ2-1,once
TGTGCCTGGAAGCGAGGAGCGGGAGGGAGGAATGAGCAGTTCTTC,CAWKRGAGGRNEQFF,TRBV30,TRBD2,TRBJ2-1,NA
TGTGCCAGCAGCTCCCTCATGGGGGGCACTGAAGCTTTCTTT,CASSSLMGGTEAFF,TRBV6-5,NA,TRBJ1-1,once
TGTGCCAGCAGTGCAAACAGGGGTCGGAACACTGAAGCTTTCTTT,CASSANRGRNTEAFF,TRBV27,TRBD1,TRBJ1-1,NA
TGTGCCTGGGTGGGAGGCAGGGGGCTTGAAGCTTTCTTT,CAWVGGRGLEAFF,TRBV30,TRBD1,TRBJ1-1,NA
TGTGCCGGGGGGATCACGACAGGGGTCCTAAGGGGAGCTTTCTTT,CAGGITTGVLRGAFF,TRBV5-3,TRBD1,TRBJ1-1,NA
TGTGCCAGCAGCTTTACCGGGACAGGGCCTAAAGAGACCCAGTACTTC,CASSFTGTGPKETQYF,TRBV7-3,TRBD1,TRBJ2-5,NA
TGTGCCAGCAGTCCCTTCCGACAGTTTGAAGCTTTCTTT,CASSPFRQFEAFF,TRBV28,NA,TRBJ1-1,NA
TGTGCCAGCACCCTACAGGGATACTCCTACGAGCAGTACTTC,CASTLQGYSYEQYF,TRBV28,NA,TRBJ2-7,NA
TGTGCCAGCTCTACTACTGGTCTGCCTAATTCACCCCTCCACTTT,CASSTTGLPNSPLHF,TRBV25-1,NA,TRBJ1-6,NA
TGTGCCAGCAGCGTAGCAGAGCGCCCCTACAATGAGCAGTTCTTC,CASSVAERPYNEQFF,TRBV9,NA,TRBJ2-1,once
TGTGCCAGCAGTTTCGACAGGGCTGGAAACACCATATATTTT,CASSFDRAGNTIYF,TRBV6-5,TRBD1,TRBJ1-3,NA
TGTGCCAGCAGCCAGCGGACAGGGCGCGGCACTGAAGCTTTCTTT,CASSQRTGRGTEAFF,TRBV14,TRBD1,TRBJ1-1,NA
TGTGCCAGCAGCCATACAGGGTCGGGAAATCAGCCCCAGCATTTT,CASSHTGSGNQPQHF,TRBV5-5,NA,TRBJ1-5,once
TGTGCCAGCAGCCCGAGCGGGAGGGCCCACGAGCAGTACTTC,CASSPSGRAHEQYF,TRBV7-8,TRBD2,TRBJ2-7,NA
TGTGCCACCAGAAGAGAGGGGGCATTGAACACTGAAGCTTTCTTT,CATRREGALNTEAFF,TRBV7-6,TRBD1,TRBJ1-1,once
TGCGCCAGCAGCTTGGGCGGACTAGCGGGGGGGGGATACGAGCAGTACTTC,CASSLGGLAGGGYEQYF,TRBV5-1,TRBD2,TRBJ2-7,NA
TGTGCCAGCAGCTTCTCCCGGGGAGGGCCGCAAGAGACCCAGTACTTC,CASSFSRGGPQETQYF,TRBV7-8,TRBD2,TRBJ2-5,NA
TGTGCCAGCAGCTCGACAGGGGGGAACACTGAAGCTTTCTTT,CASSSTGGNTEAFF,TRBV7-9,TRBD1,TRBJ1-1,NA
TGTGCCATCAGTGAGTCGGGACTCGGGGATGGCTACACCTTC,CAISESGLGDGYTF,TRBV10-3,NA,TRBJ1-2,NA
TGTGCCAGCAGTAGCGGGGAGAGAGAGACCCAGTACTTC,CASSSGERETQYF,TRBV7-9,TRBD2,TRBJ2-5,NA
TGTGCCAGTGCTTCAGGTTTTAACTATGGCTACACCTTC,CASASGFNYGYTF,TRBV19,NA,TRBJ1-2,NA
TGTGCCAGCAGCTTAATTGGACGGCGGGGCACAGATACGCAGTATTTT,CASSLIGRRGTDTQYF,TRBV7-2,NA,TRBJ2-3,once
TGTGCCAGCAGCCGTAATAATTCACCCCTCCACTTT,CASSRNNSPLHF,TRBV7-3,NA,TRBJ1-6,NA
TGTGCCAGCAGCGTAGGGGACAGGGTTGGGGATAACTATGGCTACACCTTC,CASSVGDRVGDNYGYTF,TRBV9,TRBD1,TRBJ1-2,NA